These 25 T cell receptor beta chains were all obtained from the same sample, sequenced in a study of T cell repertoires in cytomegalovirus infection. Their antigen targets remain unknown. TCRdb analysed the reads with MiXCR anew, one entry per CDR3 protein. The table lists about 740,000 distinct CDR3 sequences, around a third of them singletons. This specimen was cultured PBMCs, taken from culture after CMV antigen stimulation. Receptors originate from a human donor in good health (CMV status not recorded). Some clones in this sample may be carry-over from other donors' samples.

This chain connects TRBV6-1 to TRBJ1-2; tentative D call: TRBD1 (5 bases). Trimming shortened V by 11 bases and J by 8 bases, and 24 bases separated the two germline ends. CDR3 length equals 14 residues. CDR1 and CDR2 from the germline V gene are MNHNS and SASEGT. The CDR3 DNA sequence: TGTGCCTGTATAGGGGTCCGGACCAAAAGAGGCTACACCTTC. It translates to CACIGVRTKRGYTF.

This chain links TRBV28 with TRBJ2-5, with no clear D. V was shortened by 1 base and J by 1 base, with 13 bases between the two germline ends. The length of the CDR3 is 16 residues. CDR1 and CDR2 (germline): MDHEN, SYDVKM. CDR3 DNA sequence: TGTGCCAGCAGTTTATTCTCCCGACGAACCCAAGAGACCCAGTACTTC. Protein product: CASSLFSRRTQETQYF.

This clonotype was detected a few times. This chain connects TRBV7-2 to TRBJ2-7, with D hard to call. With 5 bases removed from V and 0 bases from J, the gap between germline ends came to 14 bases. The CDR3 is 15 residues long. Germline CDR1 reads SGHTA; CDR2 reads FQGNSA. The CDR3 sequence: CASSVVRASSYEQYF. CDR3 DNA: TGTGCCAGCAGCGTCGTACGCGCCAGCTCCTACGAGCAGTACTTC.

This clonotype was counted only a few times. V usage is TRBV6-1 and J usage is TRBJ1-2; D is ambiguous. Germline CDR1 MNHNS, CDR2 SASEGT. Trimming took 6 bases from V and 2 from J, leaving 13 bases between them. This CDR3 region has 14 residues. In DNA, the CDR3 is TGTGCCAGCAGCGTTCTCCAAAGGAACTATGGCTACACCTTC. This codes for CASSVLQRNYGYTF.

The rearrangement links TRBV7-2 to TRBJ2-5; possibly TRBD2 for D (6 bases). CDR3 length: 16 residues. Trimming cost V 3 bases and J 1 base, with 15 bases left between them. Per the germline V gene, CDR1 is SGHTA and CDR2 is FQGNSA. The DNA for the CDR3 is TGTGCCAGCAGCTTGTCCCCGACTAGAGGCCAAGAGACCCAGTACTTC. Translating gives CASSLSPTRGQETQYF.

CDR3 residues: CASSLAGEGKTQYF. The DNA of the CDR3 is TGCGCCAGCAGTTTAGCGGGAGAAGGCAAGACCCAGTACTTC. The chain recombines TRBV5-1 with TRBJ2-5; 9 bases line up with TRBD2. There are 14 residues in the CDR3. V shed 5 bases and J 6 bases; nucleotides not matched to a gene: 8. CDR1 and CDR2 (germline): SGHRS, YFSETQ.

The sample holds a few counts of this clonotype. The CDR3 is CASSHRAGNQPQHF. CDR3 nucleotide sequence: TGTGCCAGCAGTCACAGGGCGGGCAATCAGCCCCAGCATTTT. The chain links TRBV6-2 or TRBV6-3 to TRBJ1-5; tentatively, D is TRBD1 (6 bases). CDR1 is MNHEY and CDR2 is SVGEGT in the germline V gene. Between the trimmed V and J ends, which lost 5 bases and 2 bases, there was a span of 10 bases. CDR3 length: 14 amino acids.

This clonotype occurred a few times. The genes are TRBV7-6 and TRBJ2-3, with a tentative D call TRBD2 (6 bases). Per germline, CDR1 SGHVS and CDR2 FNYEAQ. V dropped 5 bases and J dropped 2 bases, with 17 bases sitting between them. CDR3 length: 16 residues. CDR3 bases: TGTGCCAGCAGCCCCCCCCCGGGGGAGATCACAGATACGCAGTATTTT. Protein sequence: CASSPPPGEITDTQYF.

The V and J genes are TRBV19 and TRBJ2-1; D call uncertain. Germline lookup yields CDR1 LNHDA and CDR2 SQIVND (reference sequence). Trimming cost V 7 bases and J 3 bases, with 13 bases left between them. This CDR3 is 14 amino acids long. The CDR3 protein is CASKAVSHYNEQFF. DNA of the CDR3: TGTGCCAGTAAGGCGGTCTCACACTACAATGAGCAGTTCTTC.

This clonotype was observed a handful of times. The chain is built from TRBV7-9 and TRBJ2-5; D gene uncertain. The CDR3 is made up of 13 amino acids. V was pared by 7 bases and J by 2 bases, with 11 bases between. The germline V gene encodes CDR1 SEHNR and CDR2 FQNEAQ (reference sequence). CDR3 sequence reads: CASMYSTQETQYF. The CDR3 DNA reads as TGTGCCAGCATGTACAGTACTCAAGAGACCCAGTACTTC.

This clonotype was counted between two and nine times. The CDR3 loop reads CASSRGPNYQPQHF. In DNA, the CDR3 is TGTGCCAGCAGCCGAGGCCCCAACTATCAGCCCCAGCATTTT. The genes are TRBV5-6 and TRBJ1-5; D gene uncertain. Per germline, CDR1 SGHDT and CDR2 YYEEEE. V lost 4 bases and J 5 bases, leaving 13 bases between the germline ends. This CDR3 region has 14 residues. Drawing the rest from reference TRBV5-6 and TRBJ1-5, the complete variable domain is DAGVTQSPTHLIKTRGQQVTLRCSPKSGHDTVSWYQQALGQGPQFIFQYYEEEERQRGNFPDRFSGHQFPNYSSELNVNALLLGDSALYLCASSRGPNYQPQHFGDGTRLSIL.

This clonotype was observed a single time. The CDR3 is CASSDHQGLHYGYTF. The CDR3 coding sequence is TGTGCCAGCAGCGACCACCAGGGGCTTCACTATGGCTACACCTTC. The rearrangement uses TRBV9 and TRBJ1-2, with D tentatively TRBD1 (6 bases). The V end lost 3 bases, the J end lost 3 bases, and 15 bases lay between the germline ends. Germline V gene sequence: CDR1 SGDLS, CDR2 YYNGEE. This CDR3 spans 15 amino acids.

V is TRBV7-2 and J is TRBJ2-1; 16 bases map to TRBD2. V shed 4 bases and J 7 bases; nucleotides not matched to a gene: 10. Per germline, CDR1 SGHTA and CDR2 FQGNSA. This CDR3 comprises 18 residues. CDR3 coding DNA: TGTGCCAGCAGCTCGCCCGGGGGGGGACTAGCGGGAGGGAATGAGCAGTTCTTC. Translating it yields CASSSPGGGLAGGNEQFF.

J is TRBJ2-2 and V is TRBV5-5; possibly TRBD1 for D (5 bases). CDR3 length equals 15 residues. The germline V and J ends were trimmed by 2 bases and 1 base, with 9 bases remaining between them. CDR1 and CDR2 from the germline V gene are SGHKS and YYEKEE (reference sequence). CDR3 loop: CASSFGHMNTGELFF. The CDR3 bases are TGTGCCAGCAGCTTTGGACATATGAACACCGGGGAGCTGTTTTTT.

This clonotype was seen more than once but under ten times. This chain joins TRBV12-3 or TRBV12-4 and TRBJ2-5; no clear D gene. V dropped 1 base and J dropped 5 bases, with 11 bases sitting between them. CDR3 length: 14 amino acids. CDR3 nucleotide sequence: TGTGCCAGCAGTTTAGAAACTGTTGGGGAGACCCAGTACTTC. Its protein product is CASSLETVGETQYF.

This clonotype was found a few times. This chain connects TRBV11-2 to TRBJ2-7; D possibly uses TRBD1 or TRBD2 (5 bases each). V lost 6 bases, J lost 5 bases, and 14 bases lay in between. Germline V lookup: CDR1 SGHAT, CDR2 FQNNGV. This CDR3 comprises 13 residues. The CDR3 here is CASRSQGTHEQYF. CDR3 nucleotide sequence: TGTGCCAGCAGATCCCAAGGGACCCACGAGCAGTACTTC.

This clonotype was detected ten times or more. J is TRBJ2-1 and V is TRBV12-3 or TRBV12-4, with 8 bases matching TRBD1. This CDR3 is 20 amino acids long. Trimming removed 7 bases from V and 4 bases from J; junction bases left unmatched: 24. CDR3 bases: TGTGCCAGCACCCCCTTCCGTGAGGCAGGGGGCTTTACCCGGTACAATGAGCAGTTCTTC. This gives the protein CASTPFREAGGFTRYNEQFF.

The rearrangement links TRBV20-1 to TRBJ1-1, with D possibly matching TRBD1 (5 bases). The V end lost 3 bases, the J end lost 2 bases, and 19 bases lay between the germline ends. Germline CDR1 is DFQATT and CDR2 is SNEGSKA (reference sequence). CDR3 length: 16 amino acids. The CDR3 loop reads CSASYWGERPNTEAFF. CDR3 in DNA: TGCAGTGCTAGTTATTGGGGGGAGAGGCCCAACACTGAAGCTTTCTTT.

The chain links TRBV30 to TRBJ2-7; TRBD2 matches 11 bases. The germline V gene has CDR1 GTSNPN and CDR2 SVGIG (reference sequence). V shed 0 bases and J 0 bases; nucleotides not matched to a gene: 10. The CDR3 runs 18 residues. CDR3 protein: CAWSVKLAGVPSSYEQYF. CDR3 bases: TGTGCCTGGAGTGTGAAACTAGCGGGAGTCCCGAGCTCCTACGAGCAGTACTTC. Looking up the rest from reference TRBV30 and TRBJ2-7 gives the full variable domain: SQTIHQWPATLVQPVGSPLSLECTVEGTSNPNLYWYRQAAGRGLQLLFYSVGIGQISSEVPQNLSASRPQDRQFILSSKKLLLSDSGFYLCAWSVKLAGVPSSYEQYFGPGTRLTVT.

The chain is built from TRBV4-1 and TRBJ2-3; D possibly uses TRBD1 or TRBD2 (6 bases each). V lost 0 bases and J lost 3, with 19 bases in between. This CDR3 is built from 18 residues. Germline-derived CDR1 and CDR2 are MGHRA and YSYEKL. The CDR3, as DNA: TGCGCCAGCAGCCAAGATTTTATGGGGGGCCGACTTACAGATACGCAGTATTTT. This sequence encodes CASSQDFMGGRLTDTQYF.

The table lists this clonotype with a few counts. V and J are TRBV11-2 and TRBJ1-4; no firm D call. The CDR3 spans 15 residues. CDR1 is SGHAT, CDR2 FQNNGV, per germline. Trimming removed 1 base from V and 7 bases from J, with 13 bases in between. CDR3: CASSLAKAGSEKLFF. CDR3 DNA sequence: TGTGCCAGCAGCTTAGCCAAGGCGGGCAGTGAAAAACTGTTTTTT. The full variable domain, completed using reference TRBV11-2 and TRBJ1-4, is EAGVAQSPRYKIIEKRQSVAFWCNPISGHATLYWYQQILGQGPKLLIQFQNNGVVDDSQLPKDRFSAERLKGVDSTLKIQPAKLEDSAVYLCASSLAKAGSEKLFFGSGTQLSVL.

The V and J genes are TRBV12-3 or TRBV12-4 and TRBJ2-2, with 7 bases that match TRBD2. V dropped 4 bases and J dropped 5; count of bases not matched to a gene: 4. The CDR3 sequence is 14 residues long. The CDR3 coding sequence is TGTGCCAGCAGTTCCTTGCGGGAGACCGGGGAGCTGTTTTTT. Amino acids: CASSSLRETGELFF.

In this sample, this clonotype turned up many times. The chain employs TRBV7-2 and TRBJ2-1; 7 nucleotides agree with TRBD2. Looked up from germline, CDR1 is SGHTA and CDR2 is FQGNSA. Germline trimming cut 9 bases from V and 1 base from J; bases unmatched to any gene: 6. The CDR3 covers 14 residues. The CDR3 DNA is TGTGCCAGTCAGGGAGGGGCGTCCTACAATGAGCAGTTCTTC. It yields the protein CASQGGASYNEQFF.

V is TRBV7-6 and J is TRBJ1-4; 9 nucleotides line up with TRBD1. The trim removed 4 bases at V and 2 bases at J, leaving 5 bases unmatched. From germline, CDR1 is SGHVS and CDR2 FNYEAQ. CDR3 length: 16 residues. The CDR3: CASSSRQGGTNEKLFF. The CDR3 nucleotides are TGTGCCAGCAGCTCGAGACAGGGGGGTACTAATGAAAAACTGTTTTTT.

V usage is TRBV9 and J usage is TRBJ1-2, with D perhaps matching TRBD1 (5 bases). The germline CDR1 and CDR2 sequences are SGDLS and YYNGEE. V was pared by 4 bases and J by 3 bases, with 16 bases between. The CDR3 contains 15 residues. The CDR3 DNA is TGTGCCAGCAGCCCCGCGGGGGGATTCTACTATGGCTACACCTTC. Its protein is CASSPAGGFYYGYTF.